These 6 T cell receptor beta chains were sequenced from one sample in a study of molecular identifiers for immune sequencing clone quantification. TCRdb re-derived calls from the PCR reads in MiXCR, one entry per CDR3 protein. The table has about 640,000 distinct CDR3 sequences, just under 20% seen once; the top ten hold roughly 0.9%. The specimen sequenced was naive CD8+ T cells from blood, with Jurkat cell RNA spiked in. As for subset: FACS-sorted CD8+CD4-CCR7+CD45RA+ naive T cells. The receptors were gathered from a human donor in good health. Some libraries in this study had Jurkat cell RNA spiked in.

This clonotype occurred a few times. The rearrangement links TRBV27 to TRBJ2-2; 7 nucleotides match TRBD2. Trimming at V came to 1 base and at J to 4 bases, leaving 6 bases not matched to a gene. CDR3 length: 16 amino acids. The V gene's germline CDR1 is MNHEY and CDR2 SMNVEV (reference sequence). CDR3 protein: CASSLWEGGTTGELFF. DNA of the CDR3: TGTGCCAGCAGTTTATGGGAGGGAGGAACCACCGGGGAGCTGTTTTTT.

This clonotype was observed a few times. V is TRBV27 and J is TRBJ2-3, with 10 bases aligning to TRBD1. The germline V gene encodes CDR1 MNHEY and CDR2 SMNVEV (reference sequence). The ends lost 6 bases at V and 2 bases at J; junction bases unmatched: 8. This CDR3 spans 16 amino acids. DNA of the CDR3: TGTGCCAGCAGAACTCGGACAGGGGGGTACACAGATACGCAGTATTTT. Its protein is CASRTRTGGYTDTQYF.

The CDR3, as DNA: TGTGCCAGCAGCTCAAGGGGGCGAAGCTCCTACGAGCAGTACTTC. Amino acid sequence: CASSSRGRSSYEQYF. The chain uses TRBV7-9 and TRBJ2-7; 7 bases agree with TRBD1. The V gene's germline CDR1 is SEHNR and CDR2 FQNEAQ (reference sequence). V was clipped by 4 bases and J by 0 bases; unmatched bases: 6. This CDR3 is built from 15 residues. The full variable domain, in which reference TRBV7-9 and TRBJ2-7 provide the parts outside the CDR3, is DTGVSQNPRHKITKRGQNVTFRCDPISEHNRLYWYRQTLGQGPEFLTYFQNEAQLEKSRLLSDRFSAERPKGSFSTLEIQRTEQGDSAMYLCASSSRGRSSYEQYFGPGTRLTVT.

This clonotype was seen ten or more times. V gene TRBV24-1 combines with J gene TRBJ1-5; 8 nucleotides align to TRBD1. From germline, CDR1 is KGHDR and CDR2 SFDVKD. The CDR3 totals 17 residues. V was pared by 12 bases and J by 0 bases, with 15 bases of the junction left unmatched. CDR3 DNA: TGTGCCCTACAAGGGCCCGGGACAGGACATAGCAATCAGCCCCAGCATTTT. It codes for CALQGPGTGHSNQPQHF.

This clonotype was counted ten times or more. This chain connects TRBV7-9 to TRBJ2-7; 8 bases match TRBD2. The CDR3 consists of 16 residues. The germline V gene encodes CDR1 SEHNR and CDR2 FQNEAQ (reference sequence). Losses at the gene ends were 3 bases for V and 5 bases for J; bases not matched to a gene: 12. The CDR3 here is CASSFPPGLVNDEQYF. CDR3 nucleotide sequence: TGTGCCAGCAGCTTCCCACCGGGACTAGTTAACGACGAGCAGTACTTC. Full variable domain (outside the CDR3, taken from reference TRBV7-9 and TRBJ2-7): DTGVSQNPRHKITKRGQNVTFRCDPISEHNRLYWYRQTLGQGPEFLTYFQNEAQLEKSRLLSDRFSAERPKGSFSTLEIQRTEQGDSAMYLCASSFPPGLVNDEQYFGPGTRLTVT.

V usage is TRBV4-3 and J usage is TRBJ2-2; 7 nucleotides align to TRBD2. Germline-derived CDR1 and CDR2 are LGHNA and YSLEER. There are 15 residues in the CDR3. J gave up 6 bases and V 4 bases, and 8 bases lay outside the gene matches. CDR3 DNA sequence: TGCGCCAGCAGCCGATGGTCGGGAGGTCCCGGGGAGCTGTTTTTT. Translation: CASSRWSGGPGELFF.